Sequencing of this T cell receptor beta chain was carried out in a study of cytomegalovirus exposure and HLA in healthy donors (dated by TCRdb to the late 2010s). Turning to the overall study: An earlier analysis of about 530 of the donors reported about 280 Gb of sequence data and 117 million unique TCR beta sequences obtained from about 179 million T cells. Every discovery cohort repertoire had been produced on one sequencing platform. The aim of the study was to test whether cataloging public T cell receptors could identify signatures of past pathogen exposure. An early release covering about 600 HLA-typed donors comprised about 320 gigabases of sequencing data and 85 million or so unique TCR sequences. Donor age, sex, ethnicity and CMV serostatus were compiled together with the repertoire data. A later analysis re-examined previously published TCR beta repertoires from several hundred donors and added high-resolution HLA genotyping to investigate patterns of TCR occurrence. In a later genetic analysis, genome-wide SNP genotypes for about three fifths of the 666 donors were used, and that subset was treated as a discovery cohort. Using immunosequencing, the study profiled T cell repertoires from 500 to 800 subjects and related those repertoires to cytomegalovirus serostatus. Typing coverage varied by locus: roughly 620-640 donors for A, B, C, DRB1 and DQB1; more than 500 for DQA1; more than 600 for DPA1; roughly 450 for DPB1. To predict cytomegalovirus infection status, the study combined high-throughput TCR immunosequencing, statistical association of individual TCRs with disease status, and machine learning. Among roughly 400 genotyped donors of the cohort, an average of about 240,000 unique TCR beta nucleotide sequences was sequenced per donor, of which approximately 19% were non-productive. In the later analysis, no new phenotypic data were used to find candidate immune exposures; instead, reliance was placed on TCR beta sequences and their occurrence across donors. In an earlier analysis of roughly 600 of the donors, high-throughput TCR beta sequencing was used to judge whether each TCR beta V gene segment behaved as functional or pseudogenic. The genetic ancestry cluster associated with self-reported Caucasian donors included 70% to 85% of the 398 genotyped donors. Along with the roughly 670-subject first cohort, a separate validation cohort of roughly 110 different subjects was used. Class I and class II HLA loci were covered by the typing at four-digit resolution. Several DR-DQ haplotypes were treated as single units for association and clustering because of strong linkage in the cohort. General conclusions and limits of the study: Compared with equally common non-associated chains, HLA-associated TCR beta chains in a later analysis were more clonally expanded and had lower generation probabilities. Sequencing depth was assumed to be roughly uniform across donors in the presence/absence analyses, though that assumption may not hold. Correlated functional status among segregating V segments might reflect linkage disequilibrium, but an unknown experimental factor could not be ruled out. A further reported finding was that TCR beta sequences accurately predicted the HLA-A and HLA-B alleles for most subjects in the first cohort. A few of the identified cytomegalovirus-associated TCR beta chains were confirmed in vitro to be specific for cytomegalovirus antigens. Because counts were too low, about 17 rarely observed V segments, including chromosome 9 orphons, were excluded from the earlier analysis of 587 of the donors. Because HLA typing was unavailable for some donors at each locus, only the typed subset was used in association tests. Most TCR sequences were observed very rarely across donors, whereas some public TCRs were present in many individuals. In the study, 150 to 200 TCR beta chains were listed as associated with cytomegalovirus. In an earlier analysis of under 600 of the donors, most TCR beta V segments were observed in productive rearrangements about 90% or about 30% of the time, broadly matching IMGT annotations. The only immune exposure information available for the cohort was CMV serostatus. A later genetic analysis reported fewer N-insertions in productive TCRs among donors in an Asian-associated ancestry cluster than the roughly 700-donor mean. Strong co-occurrence of HLA alleles, especially DR and DQ, made assigning TCR associations to individual alleles difficult. In a later genetic analysis, a missense DCLRE1C variant was associated with V-gene and J-gene trimming of TCR beta chains, and the association was replicated in an independent cohort. A cluster of highly shared sequence variants was judged likely to represent a technical artifact of the sequencing pipeline. This cohort had only TCR beta chains sequenced, and the lack of alpha or paired-chain data limited which features could be detected. According to a later analysis, parvovirus B19, influenza, CMV and Epstein-Barr virus appeared linked to several top co-occurrence clusters. Specific HLA alleles were associated with about 17,000 TCR beta sequences at a false discovery rate of 0.05 in a later analysis. Some IMGT-functional V segments, including TRBV6-2 and TRBV6-3, could not be distinguished by the 87-base-pair reads and were therefore excluded. The authors suggested that the approach could potentially be generalized to other disease states and immunological phenotypes. Most CMV-associated TCR beta chains appeared to be HLA-restricted in a later analysis, and the HLA associations seemed to be driven largely by CMV exposure. The classifier was reported to diagnose cytomegalovirus status with high specificity and sensitivity in both the original cohort and the validation cohort. In a later analysis, the rate of TCR association differed among HLA loci, with DRB1 alleles having the most associated TCRs and HLA-C alleles having the fewest.

The cohort consisted of approximately 690 healthy bone marrow donors. At the time of sampling, every cohort member was nominally healthy, though immune exposures that went unrecorded were likely present. The donor was CMV seronegative and was included in the group of 352 seronegative cohort members. A peripheral blood sample was collected from each donor, and TCR beta sequencing was performed on peripheral blood mononuclear cells. Genomic DNA was extracted from the blood cell samples with the Qiagen DNeasy Blood Extraction Kit. About this clone itself: Its cognate antigen has yet to be identified. Per-nucleotide qualities are absent, and no much larger clonotype sits a single base away.

Libraries were made using the immunoSEQ multiplex PCR assay. For the multiplex PCR, a mixture combining 60 forward primers for TCR Vbeta segments and 13 reverse primers for TCR Jbeta segments was used. Amplification of the CDR3 region of rearranged TCR beta genes was performed with a multiplex PCR assay on genomic DNA. The Illumina HiSeq System was used to sequence the amplified TCR beta libraries as 87-base-pair reads. As for how the authors treated the data: A later analysis tallied approximately 87 million unique TCR beta chains across the 700 or so repertoires, and around 9.9 million of those chains were shared by two or more donors. A nearest-neighbor algorithm error-corrected the raw reads and collapsed the reads into unique sequences, merging closely related sequences to remove PCR and sequencing errors. Alignment of CDR3 sequences to IMGT reference sequences was used to assign V, D and J gene segments. For a sequence to be retained, a match of at least six nucleotides was required to both a V gene segment and a J gene segment. Rearrangements were classified as productive when the CDR3 lacked stop codons and remained in frame with V and J, and all other rearrangements were classified as non-productive. CDR3 was defined by IMGT convention, running from the second conserved V-encoded cysteine to the conserved J-encoded phenylalanine. The earlier analysis of 450 to 750 of the donors excluded any sequence lacking an unambiguous match to a single V gene segment. An earlier analysis of some 500 of the donors classified V segments as functional when productive rearrangements were above 56.7% and as segregating when the standard deviation between donors was above 5%. To diagnose cytomegalovirus status from the catalog of TCR beta chain sequences, a statistical classification framework was built. V and J gene assignment, in a later analysis, came from comparing TCR nucleotide sequences with IMGT/GENE-DB human TR gene sequences. Using the TCRdist pipeline, a later analysis assigned CDR3 sequences along with most-parsimonious VDJ recombination scenarios. In a later analysis, each TCR beta chain was defined by its CDR3 amino acid sequence together with its V-gene family, and reads lacking a unique V-gene family were excluded. In a later analysis, a few hundred highly shared, low-generation-probability nucleotide sequences were removed to address suspected cross-contamination and a sequencing artifact. A later analysis calculated a clonal expansion index for each public chain from normalized within-repertoire ranks of inferred template counts. A later analysis computed generation probabilities with a VDJ recombination model fitted to out-of-frame rearrangements, and checked the results against IGoR. In a later analysis, TCR-TCR, TCR-HLA and TCR-CMV co-occurrence was scored with hypergeometric tests, and a repertoire-size bias correction was applied to TCR pairs. To estimate false discovery rates, a later analysis permuted the HLA or CMV assignments 20 times. In a later analysis, co-occurring TCRs were grouped using DBSCAN, and TCRdist sequence similarity was added for clustering within HLA-allele-positive subsets. Repertoires with fewer than 30,000 or more than 120,000 public chains, plus five repertoires with anomalous nucleotide sharing, were excluded from co-occurrence clustering. TCRdb obtained this table from immuneACCESS and retained in-frame rearrangements with V and J assigned. These tables miss some clones; where compared with another copy, unresolved V genes account for less than half of the shortfall, and the remainder is unexplained. V and J calls and clone size are those listed in that table; D and trimming were worked out from the DNA. The sample table lists some 160,000 clones, about 78% of them with a count of one. The biggest ten clones account for about 1.5% of the sample.

The V and J ends are trimmed by 3 bases and 6 bases, leaving 16 bases between them. Spanning cysteine to phenylalanine, the CDR3 consists of 15 amino acids. Only the CDR3 part of the read is kept: 45 bases, read in frame from the first base. The germline V gene provides CDR1 SGDLS and CDR2 YYNGEE. The sequence was collected from a male donor in good health and CMV-seronegative. This chain is built from TRBV9 and TRBJ2-1, and TRBD1 may be the D gene, going by 6 matching bases. The sequenced material came from PBMCs. In nucleotide form, the sequence is TGTGCCAGCAGCGCCAAGCTCCAAGGGGGCAATGAGCAGTTCTTC. Translated, this gives CASSAKLQGGNEQFF.